The next 14 T cell receptor beta chains were all read from a single sample in a study of human T cells and chemical hapten exposure. MiXCR was run by TCRdb on the RACE reads, yielding one entry per CDR3 protein. The sample includes roughly 380,000 distinct CDR3 sequences, less than 6.5% of them seen just once. The time point is: pre-sensitization, week 0. Treatment indicated: therapeutic diphenylcyclopropenone sensitization with weekly scalp DPC. Sample: whole blood, taken in connection with sensitization to the hapten diphenylcyclopropenone (DPC). Receptor source: a woman aged 45-60 years with alopecia areata. Some clones in this sample may be carry-over from other donors' samples.

The chain couples TRBV7-8 to TRBJ1-6; TRBD1 might be the D (6 bases). The CDR3 runs 17 residues. Trimming stripped 3 bases from V and 7 bases from J, with 19 bases between. Germline CDR1 and CDR2: SGHVS and FQNEAQ. CDR3 nucleotide sequence: TGTGCCAGCAGCTTCCCCGTCGAGGGGGGTCAAAATTCACCCCTCCACTTT. Its translation: CASSFPVEGGQNSPLHF.

This clonotype was picked up many times. The DNA of the CDR3 is TGTGCCAGCAGGAACAGGGGCGAGGGCACTGAAGCTTTCTTT. It codes for CASRNRGEGTEAFF. V is TRBV2 and J is TRBJ1-1, with 7 bases lining up with TRBD1. From germline, CDR1 is SNHLY and CDR2 FYNNEI. CDR3 length: 14 residues. Germline trimming cut 6 bases from V and 4 bases from J; bases unmatched to any gene: 8. Looking up the rest from reference TRBV2 and TRBJ1-1 gives the full variable domain: EPEVTQTPSHQVTQMGQEVILRCVPISNHLYFYWYRQILGQKVEFLVSFYNNEISEKSEIFDDQFSVERPDGSNFTLKIRSTKLEDSAMYFCASRNRGEGTEAFFGQGTRLTVV.

The rearrangement joins TRBV28 to TRBJ2-3; D uncertain. Trimming shortened V by 6 bases and J by 1 base, and 11 bases separated the two germline ends. The germline CDR1 and CDR2 sequences are MDHEN and SYDVKM. The CDR3 covers 14 residues. The CDR3: CASRTGLRTDTQYF. CDR3 coding DNA: TGTGCCAGCAGAACCGGGTTACGCACAGATACGCAGTATTTT.

Regarding this clonotype: Just one base apart from a much larger clone, this may be a read error. This chain joins TRBV2 and TRBJ2-1; 7 bases line up with TRBD2. The CDR3 contains 12 residues. The germline V gene encodes CDR1 SNHLY and CDR2 FYNNEI. DNA of the CDR3: TGTGCCAGCAGGCACGGGGGGAGTGAGCAGCTCTTC. Its protein product is CASRHGGSEQLF.

The V call is TRBV5-6, the J call TRBJ1-5; 7 nucleotides match TRBD1. V dropped 0 bases and J dropped 6; count of bases not matched to a gene: 6. Germline-derived CDR1 and CDR2 are SGHDT and YYEEEE. CDR3 length equals 15 residues. The CDR3, as DNA: TGTGCCAGCAGCTTGGCCAGGGACAGTCGTCAGCCCCAGCATTTT. This sequence encodes CASSLARDSRQPQHF. Supplemented by reference TRBV5-6 and TRBJ1-5, the full variable domain reads DAGVTQSPTHLIKTRGQQVTLRCSPKSGHDTVSWYQQALGQGPQFIFQYYEEEERQRGNFPDRFSGHQFPNYSSELNVNALLLGDSALYLCASSLARDSRQPQHFGDGTRLSIL.

This clonotype was seen a handful of times. The genes are TRBV7-9 and TRBJ2-3, with 12 bases aligning to TRBD2. Trimming took 4 bases from V and 0 from J; bases not matched to a gene: 2. CDR3 size: 16 residues. Germline assignment: CDR1 SEHNR and CDR2 FQNEAQ (reference sequence). The chain's CDR3 is CASSYLAGGSTDTQYF. The CDR3 nucleotides read TGTGCCAGCAGCTATCTAGCGGGAGGGAGCACAGATACGCAGTATTTT.

The genes are TRBV7-2 and TRBJ1-1; no reliable D call. Trimming shortened V by 0 bases and J by 1 base, and 6 bases separated the two germline ends. This CDR3 region has 14 residues. From germline, CDR1 is SGHTA and CDR2 FQGNSA. For the CDR3, the DNA is TGTGCCAGCAGCTTAGCCCAGCCGAACACTGAAGCTTTCTTT. Its protein product is CASSLAQPNTEAFF. Complete variable domain (other parts from reference TRBV7-2 and TRBJ1-1): GAGVSQSPSNKVTEKGKDVELRCDPISGHTALYWYRQSLGQGLEFLIYFQGNSAPDKSGLPSDRFSAERTGGSVSTLTIQRTQQEDSAVYLCASSLAQPNTEAFFGQGTRLTVV.

This sequence joins TRBV12-3 or TRBV12-4 and TRBJ2-1, with D hard to call. Trimming took 5 bases from V and 6 from J, leaving 14 bases between them. The CDR3 covers 14 residues. CDR3 nucleotide sequence: TGTGCCAGCAGTCCCCAACCCTCGGGCAATGAGCAGTTCTTC. Translation: CASSPQPSGNEQFF.

Ten or more counts support this clonotype. The chain carries TRBV5-6 and TRBJ1-1; D not certain. Germline loops: CDR1 SGHDT, CDR2 YYEEEE. This CDR3 is built from 14 residues. V was shortened by 1 base and J by 7 bases, with 14 bases between the two germline ends. The CDR3 nucleotides are TGTGCCAGCAGCTTGTGGCGGGAGGAGATTGAAGCTTTCTTT. It is translated as CASSLWREEIEAFF.

This chain connects TRBV15 to TRBJ1-2; no definite D call. The CDR3 runs 12 residues. The V gene's germline CDR1 is LNHNV and CDR2 YYDKDF (reference sequence). V dropped 0 bases and J dropped 4 bases, with 3 bases sitting between them. CDR3 loop: CATSRDAYGYTF. In nucleotides, the CDR3 is TGTGCCACCAGCAGAGACGCCTATGGCTACACCTTC.

This clonotype was detected ten times or more. V is TRBV29-1 and J is TRBJ1-2; 8 bases are shared with TRBD1. V shed 7 bases, J shed 3 bases, and the junction held 7 bases outside the gene matches. CDR1 is SQVTM, CDR2 ANQGSEA, per germline. The CDR3 covers 13 residues. CDR3 DNA: TGCAGCGCGCTCGGACAGGGTGACTATGGCTACACCTTC. Its translation: CSALGQGDYGYTF.

This clonotype was counted at least ten times. Given the absence of the conserved phenylalanine or tryptophan at the CDR3 end, a read error is likely. It is unclear where the CDR3 begins or ends on the DNA, so no DNA is shown, and the CDR3 is as TCRdb lists it. The rearrangement uses TRBV13 and TRBJ2-7. Germline V gene data show CDR1 as PRHDT and CDR2 as FYEKMQ (reference sequence). The CDR3 extends over 9 residues, inclusive of both ends. The CDR3 reads CASSLGGLA.

This clonotype came up many times. The genes are TRBV12-3 or TRBV12-4 and TRBJ1-6, with 8 nucleotides matching TRBD1. Trimming cost V 3 bases and J 5 bases; bases outside gene matches: 0. This CDR3 is built from 14 residues. The CDR3 DNA reads TGTGCCAGCAGTTTGACAGGGGATAATTCACCCCTCCACTTT. Protein product: CASSLTGDNSPLHF.

This clonotype has at least ten counts. The chain has TRBV18 and TRBJ2-3; D is undetermined. Trimming removed 6 bases at V and 2 bases at J, with 21 bases between. CDR3 length: 17 amino acids. CDR1 KGHSH and CDR2 LQKENI come from the germline V gene. This CDR3 is CASSPIQRSAPTDTQYF. CDR3 sequence (DNA): TGTGCCAGCTCCCCCATCCAGAGGAGTGCCCCCACAGATACGCAGTATTTT.